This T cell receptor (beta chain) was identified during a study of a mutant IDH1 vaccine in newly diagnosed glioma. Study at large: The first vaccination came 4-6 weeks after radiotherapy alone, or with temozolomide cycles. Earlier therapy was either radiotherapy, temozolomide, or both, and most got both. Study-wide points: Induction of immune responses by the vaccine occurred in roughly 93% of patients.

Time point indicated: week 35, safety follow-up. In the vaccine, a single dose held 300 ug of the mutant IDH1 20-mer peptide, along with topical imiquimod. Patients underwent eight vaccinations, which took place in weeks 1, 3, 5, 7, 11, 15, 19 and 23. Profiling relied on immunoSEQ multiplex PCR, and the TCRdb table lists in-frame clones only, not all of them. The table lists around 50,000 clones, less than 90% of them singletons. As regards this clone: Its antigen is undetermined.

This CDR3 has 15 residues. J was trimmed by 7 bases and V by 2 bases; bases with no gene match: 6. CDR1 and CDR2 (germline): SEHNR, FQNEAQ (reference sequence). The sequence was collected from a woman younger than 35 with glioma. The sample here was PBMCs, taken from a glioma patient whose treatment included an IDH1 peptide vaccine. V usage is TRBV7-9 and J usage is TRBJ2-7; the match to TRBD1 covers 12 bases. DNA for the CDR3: TGTGCCAGCAGCTTATCCGGGACAGGGGGCTGGGAGCAGTACTTC. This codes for CASSLSGTGGWEQYF. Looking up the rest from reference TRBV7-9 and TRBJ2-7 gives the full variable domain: DTGVSQNPRHKITKRGQNVTFRCDPISEHNRLYWYRQTLGQGPEFLTYFQNEAQLEKSRLLSDRFSAERPKGSFSTLEIQRTEQGDSAMYLCASSLSGTGGWEQYFGPGTRLTVT.